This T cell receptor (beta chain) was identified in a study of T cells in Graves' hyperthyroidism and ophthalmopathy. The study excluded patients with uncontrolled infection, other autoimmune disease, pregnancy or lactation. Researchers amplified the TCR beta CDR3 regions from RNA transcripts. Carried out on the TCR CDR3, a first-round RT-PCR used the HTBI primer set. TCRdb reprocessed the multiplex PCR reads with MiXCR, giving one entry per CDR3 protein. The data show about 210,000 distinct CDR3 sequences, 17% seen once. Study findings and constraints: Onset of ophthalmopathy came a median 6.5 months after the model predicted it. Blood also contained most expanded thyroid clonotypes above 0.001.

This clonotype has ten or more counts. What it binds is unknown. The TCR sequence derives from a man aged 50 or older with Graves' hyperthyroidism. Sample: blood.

The CDR3 here is CASSLLASPYNEQFF. CDR3 in DNA: TGTGCCAGCAGCTTATTAGCGAGCCCTTACAATGAGCAGTTCTTC. The chain carries TRBV7-3 and TRBJ2-1; a weak D match, TRBD2 (5 bases). Trimming shortened V by 2 bases and J by 4 bases, and 12 bases separated the two germline ends. The CDR3 sequence is 15 residues long. Germline CDR1 is SGHTA and CDR2 is FQGTGA.